This T cell receptor beta chain was profiled in a study of glioma-infiltrating T cells after dendritic cell vaccination (dated by TCRdb to 2016 to 2018). For the study in its entirety: Of the roughly 15 glioblastoma patients in the cohort, all drawn from Phase I and II dendritic cell vaccination trials, 9 were newly diagnosed and 6 had recurrent disease. Autologous tumor lysate-pulsed dendritic cell vaccination was administered to the patients between the early 2000s and the early 2010s. The vaccine consisted of monocyte-derived dendritic cells cultured seven days with IL-4 and GM-CSF, then pulsed overnight with autologous tumor lysate. Three intradermal dendritic cell vaccine injections were administered to patients at biweekly intervals in the arm below the axilla. In glioblastoma patients vaccinated with dendritic cells, deep sequencing of TCR beta CDR3 regions served to measure the amount of tumor-infiltrating lymphocytes and to compare repertoires between tumor and blood. Survival after dendritic cell vaccination was correlated with TCR sequencing metrics, including TIL content and tumor-blood repertoire overlap.

The immunoSEQ assay amplified TCRB CDR3 regions from approximately 1.8 micrograms of genomic DNA, or from all available DNA when less than that amount was available. Multiplex PCR used 60 forward primers for TCR V beta segments and 13 reverse primers for J beta segments. To estimate the number of reads per starting template, synthetic control templates were added to each sample at limiting dilution. Reads of 87 bp were generated by sequencing on the Illumina HiSeq System. In the authors' own workflow: PCR and sequencing errors were removed by a nearest neighbor algorithm that merged closely related sequences. TCR overlap was defined as the percentage of unique tumor TCR beta sequences that were also found in the peripheral blood of the same patient. This is the immuneACCESS table as TCRdb keeps it, with only in-frame sequences that have V and J called. A part of the clones is gone; compared with another copy, unresolved V genes explain less than half, and the rest is unexplained. The V and J calls and the clone size are those of that table, but D and trimming were determined from the DNA. This sample comprises some 90,000 clones, 70% to 90% of them detected only once. The ten largest clones capture around 2.2% of the sample.

On this clone: The antigen this receptor binds is unknown. Qualities for individual bases were not recorded, and no much larger clone is one base off.

The time point label here, explained by the study, means: after dendritic cell vaccination, including at tumor progression/relapse. Patients were selected on the basis of adequate residual fresh-frozen tumor tissue and more than two years of available survival data. None of the glioblastoma patients carried an isocitrate dehydrogenase mutation, although molecular status otherwise varied. PBMC collection took place before vaccination, two weeks after the third vaccination, and at tumor progression if progression occurred. Genomic DNA was extracted with the Qiagen DNeasy Blood extraction Kit. On the study overall, not on this receptor specifically: Longer time to progression and overall survival after dendritic cell vaccination were predicted by higher estimated pretreatment TIL content. No direct relationship between TCR clonality and survival was found, suggesting a diverse polyclonal response may matter. The cohort was small and heterogeneous, only a few patients had full blood and tumor sets, and even fewer had initial-recurrent tumor pairs. The TCR overlap response model with three groups was called speculative and said to need prospective validation.

V loses 2 bases, J loses 1 base, and the germline ends lie 5 bases apart. From cysteine to phenylalanine, the CDR3 is 13 amino acids long. Only the CDR3 portion is preserved as DNA: 39 bases, with reading frame beginning at the first base. The germline V gene specifies MNHEY as CDR1 and SVGAGI as CDR2. The sequencing here drew on blood, taken after dendritic cell vaccination. The rearrangement joined TRBV6-5 to TRBJ1-1; TRBD1 might be the D gene, on 5 matching bases. The receptor was derived from a human donor with glioblastoma. CDR3 sequence: CASSYRGNTEAFF. The nucleotides read TGTGCCAGCAGTTACAGGGGGAACACTGAAGCTTTCTTT.